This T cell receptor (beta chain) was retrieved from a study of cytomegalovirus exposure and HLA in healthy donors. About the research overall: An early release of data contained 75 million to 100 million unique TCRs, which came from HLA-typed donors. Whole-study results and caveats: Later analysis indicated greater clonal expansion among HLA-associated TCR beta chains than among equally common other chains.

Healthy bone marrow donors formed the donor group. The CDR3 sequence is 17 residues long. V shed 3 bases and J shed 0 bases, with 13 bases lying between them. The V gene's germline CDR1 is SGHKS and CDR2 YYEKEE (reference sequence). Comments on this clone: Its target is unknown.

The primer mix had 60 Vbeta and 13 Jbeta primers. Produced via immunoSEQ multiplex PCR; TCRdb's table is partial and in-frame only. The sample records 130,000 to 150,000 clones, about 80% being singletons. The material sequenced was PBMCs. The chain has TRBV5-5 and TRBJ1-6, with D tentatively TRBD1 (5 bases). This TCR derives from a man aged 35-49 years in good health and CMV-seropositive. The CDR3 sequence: CASSSWRGSSYNSPLHF. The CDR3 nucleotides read TGTGCCAGCAGCTCATGGCGGGGGAGCTCCTATAATTCACCCCTCCACTTT.